This section outlines one T cell receptor beta chain sequence together with its context. Its antigen remains undetermined. No much larger clone exists at a distance of one base, and base qualities are not known. This sample was included in a study of post-analysis software for immune sequencing data (dated by TCRdb to between 2015 and 2017). In the study overall: Disease courses on record covered relapsing-remitting, secondary progressive and progressive-relapsing multiple sclerosis, though some patients had no subtype annotation. The multiple sclerosis patient repertoires were compared with roughly twelve previously published healthy control repertoires from donors aged about 6 to 25 years. A subset of samples was prepared in parallel using single-end sample barcoding, then pooled and co-amplified after Illumina adapter ligation.

From the cysteine through the phenylalanine, the CDR3 covers 13 amino acids. Only the CDR3 DNA stays, 39 bases, in frame from base 1. Looking up the germline V gene yields CDR1 ENHRY and CDR2 SYGVKD. The germline V end is reduced by 11 bases and the J end by 4 bases; junction bases left unmatched: 11. To demonstrate the VDJtools post-analysis software, the study profiled TCR beta repertoires from the peripheral blood of approximately twelve young patients with multiple sclerosis. The multiple sclerosis patients were children and adolescents between roughly 6 and 16 years of age. Overall study results and their limits: Strong co-clustering of samples prepared in the same batch was shown by direct clustering with F measure, prompting a batch-effect correction. Patients showed significantly higher frequencies than controls for five TRBV segments, among them TRBV5-6, TRBV5-1 and TRBV20-1. Normalized Chao1 diversity was significantly lower in multiple sclerosis patients than controls, suggesting substantial peripheral T-cell clonal expansion. The control group was slightly older than the multiple sclerosis patient group.

The library relied on PCR. TCRdb records Illumina HiSeq 2500 as the sequencer. To reduce PCR and sequencing biases, unique molecular identifiers were incorporated into the TCR beta cDNA libraries. Roughly 0.5 million cDNA molecules were obtained per 1 to 10 million input T cells, so each molecule approximated one T cell. The patient libraries were prepared and sequenced with the same protocol used for the earlier healthy control dataset. Within a given batch, samples were prepared together, multiplexed and sequenced on the same HiSeq lane. Processing in the source paper ran as follows. Raw barcoded reads were processed with MIGEC, discarding single-read molecular identifier groups before consensus assembly and CDR3 extraction. VDJtools was used for post-analysis of the clonotype tables, and diversity was normalized by down-sampling every dataset to the size of the smallest sample. In repertoire overlap clustering, CDR3 amino acid sequences, but not nucleotide sequences, were matched to correct batch-related cross-sample contamination. The public reads were reanalyzed by TCRdb: fastp trimming at Q25, MiXCR alignment, in-frame beta chains only. A single entry per CDR3 protein holds the most common genes and DNA from its merged rows. TCRdb's processing, not the authors', yielded these V and J calls. For this sample there are roughly 570,000 distinct CDR3 sequences; 30% to 40% appear just once. Clones ranked in the top ten supply 4.5% to 7.5% of the sample.

This receptor chain uses TRBV10-3 and TRBJ2-7; the central 7 bases match TRBD1. The specimen was blood. The clonotype originates from a girl aged 2-17 years with multiple sclerosis. Here the CDR3 is given as CALRQGIRYEQYF. The nucleotide sequence reads TGTGCCCTAAGACAGGGCATTCGTTACGAGCAGTACTTC.